This TCR beta chain emerged from a study of blood T cell repertoires in COVID-19. In Cohort 3, a recovered donor had either two negative PCRs, clearance, or symptom resolution. Germline CDR1 and CDR2: MNHEY and SVGEGT. With V trimmed by 5 bases and J by 7 bases, 15 bases remained unmatched. The length of the CDR3 is 18 residues. Method: immunoSEQ multiplex PCR; TCRdb's copy keeps in-frame clones and lacks some. This table holds a few hundred thousand clones, 90% found once. This TCR was recovered from a man aged 18-30 years who had recovered from COVID-19. The sample taken for sequencing was PBMCs or T cells enriched from blood (not recorded which). The rearrangement links TRBV6-2 or TRBV6-3 to TRBJ2-7; 15 nucleotides agree with TRBD2. The CDR3 DNA is TGTGCCAGCAGTACCGGGACTAGCGGGAGGCCCCAGTATAGGGAGCAGTACTTC. Translating gives CASSTGTSGRPQYREQYF.